These 23 T cell receptor beta chains were all obtained from the same sample, sequenced in a study of shared clonotypes between healthy human individuals. Data came from immunoSEQ multiplex PCR; TCRdb stores just in-frame clones and leaves some out. The sample lists roughly 500,000 clones; 81% were seen once. What was sequenced was PBMCs. All receptors derive from a woman between 40 and 50 years old in good health. Some clones in this sample may be carry-over from other donors' samples.

CDR3 bases: TGCAGCGTGCCAGAAATACCCGATTTGACCTCCTACGAGCAGTACTTC. The encoded protein is CSVPEIPDLTSYEQYF. This chain connects TRBV29-1 to TRBJ2-7; the D is unclear. Looked up from germline, CDR1 is SQVTM and CDR2 is ANQGSEA. Trimming pared 6 bases from V and 0 bases from J, leaving 21 bases between. The CDR3 is 16 residues long.

The chain is built from TRBV28 and TRBJ1-5; D gene uncertain. Germline V gene sequence: CDR1 MDHEN, CDR2 SYDVKM. The CDR3 runs 15 residues. Between the trimmed V and J ends, which lost 7 bases and 3 bases, there was a span of 16 bases. The CDR3 protein is CASNYAGFINQPQHF. CDR3 in DNA: TGTGCCAGCAATTACGCGGGGTTCATCAATCAGCCCCAGCATTTT. Complete variable domain (other parts from reference TRBV28 and TRBJ1-5): DVKVTQSSRYLVKRTGEKVFLECVQDMDHENMFWYRQDPGLGLRLIYFSYDVKMKEKGDIPEGYSVSREKKERFSLILESASTNQTSMYLCASNYAGFINQPQHFGDGTRLSIL.

This CDR3 reads CASSSRDTYQETQYF. The CDR3 DNA is TGTGCCAGCAGCTCCCGGGACACCTACCAAGAGACCCAGTACTTC. The chain links TRBV7-9 to TRBJ2-5; TRBD1 might be the D (6 bases). Germline V gene sequence: CDR1 SEHNR, CDR2 FQNEAQ (reference sequence). Deletions cut 4 bases from V and 0 bases from J, with 12 bases between. The CDR3 length is 15 residues.

A word on this clone: A read error may account for a junction end that differs from germline. The V call is TRBV5-1, the J call TRBJ1-1; unclear D gene. The CDR3 totals 12 residues. Germline V gene sequence: CDR1 SGHRS, CDR2 YFSETQ. For the CDR3, the DNA is TGCGCCAACAGCGGCCCAAACACTGAAGCTTTCTTT. It specifies CANSGPNTEAFF.

The rearrangement uses TRBV7-9 and TRBJ2-3, with D perhaps TRBD2 (6 bases). The CDR3 length is 14 residues. The V and J ends lost 2 bases and 5 bases respectively, with 11 bases between them. CDR1 and CDR2 (germline): SEHNR, FQNEAQ (reference sequence). CDR3 sequence: CASSLRGVGDTQYF. DNA of the CDR3: TGTGCCAGCAGCTTACGCGGGGTCGGAGATACGCAGTATTTT.

The V and J genes are TRBV2 and TRBJ2-1; 7 bases fit TRBD2. This CDR3 is built from 15 residues. Germline CDR1 reads SNHLY; CDR2 reads FYNNEI. After removal of 6 bases from V and 0 bases from J, the junction contained 5 bases not matched to a gene. The CDR3 bases are TGTGCCAGCAGCGAGCGGGAAAACTCCTACAATGAGCAGTTCTTC. It is translated as CASSERENSYNEQFF.

With regard to this clone: A far larger clone is off by one base, so a read error is likely. Other DNA sequences from this sample encode an identical CDR3 as well. This rearrangement joins TRBV7-8 to TRBJ2-5; D gene unclear. The end of the DNA is better explained by TRBJ2-7, so the J call may be wrong. CDR1 is SGHVS, CDR2 FQNEAQ, per germline. The CDR3 totals 15 residues. CDR3 sequence: CASSFLRYSPYEQYF. CDR3 coding DNA: TGTGCCAGCAGTTTCCTCCGTTACTCACCCTACGAGCAGTACTTC.

This clone was observed a handful of times. A far larger clone differs by one base, so this is likely a read error. The chain combines TRBV29-1 with TRBJ2-4; D gene ambiguous. Germline V CDR1 and CDR2: SQVTM, ANQGSEA. V was clipped by 1 base and J by 6 bases, with 7 bases between them. The CDR3 is 12 amino acids. The CDR3 coding sequence is TGCAGCGTTGAAGGGTACAGAAACATTCAGTACTTC. Residues: CSVEGYRNIQYF.

The chain carries TRBV6-5 and TRBJ2-1, with 13 positions matching TRBD2. The J segment lost 8 bases and the V segment lost 6 bases, leaving 7 bases of the junction unmatched. CDR3 size: 15 residues. Germline CDR1 and CDR2: MNHEY and SVGAGI. For the CDR3, the DNA is TGTGCCAGCAGACCCCCACTAGCGGGAGGGTATGAGCAGTTCTTC. This translates into CASRPPLAGGYEQFF.

In regard to this clone: A far larger clone is one nucleotide away, so this likely arose from a read error. The V and J genes are TRBV15 and TRBJ2-7, with D hard to call. There are 12 residues in the CDR3. CDR1 is LNHNV, CDR2 YYDKDF, per germline (reference sequence). As DNA, the CDR3 is TGTGCCACCAGGAGAGATGAGGACGAGCAGTACTTC. As protein: CATRRDEDEQYF.

V and J are TRBV18 and TRBJ1-1; the D gene is possibly TRBD1 (6 bases). Per germline, CDR1 KGHSH and CDR2 LQKENI. CDR3 length: 15 amino acids. V gave up 5 bases and J gave up 1 base, with 14 bases separating them. CDR3 DNA sequence: TGTGCCAGCTCATCTCGCGGGACAACGAACACTGAAGCTTTCTTT. Encoded protein: CASSSRGTTNTEAFF.

The chain has TRBV5-1 and TRBJ1-1; 9 nucleotides agree with TRBD1. The germline V gene has CDR1 SGHRS and CDR2 YFSETQ. The CDR3 consists of 16 residues. The V and J ends lost 3 bases and 0 bases, in that order; junction bases with no gene match: 6. CDR3 in amino acids: CASSSYRGRVNTEAFF. The CDR3 DNA follows: TGCGCCAGCAGCTCTTACAGGGGGCGGGTGAACACTGAAGCTTTCTTT. The full variable domain, with the rest looked up from reference TRBV5-1 and TRBJ1-1, is KAGVTQTPRYLIKTRGQQVTLSCSPISGHRSVSWYQQTPGQGLQFLFEYFSETQRNKGNFPGRFSGRQFSNSRSEMNVSTLELGDSALYLCASSSYRGRVNTEAFFGQGTRLTVV.

Ten or more counts support this clone. The chain carries TRBV7-2 and TRBJ1-1, with TRBD1 identical over 7 bases. Germline V gives CDR1 SGHTA, CDR2 FQGNSA. V was pared by 1 base and J by 0 bases, with 2 bases of the junction left unmatched. The CDR3 length is 15 residues. The CDR3 sequence is CASSLGGTVNTEAFF. The DNA of the CDR3 is TGTGCCAGCAGCTTAGGGGGGACAGTGAACACTGAAGCTTTCTTT.

The chain links TRBV28 to TRBJ2-4, with 8 bases matching TRBD2. Germline loops: CDR1 MDHEN, CDR2 SYDVKM. This CDR3 spans 16 amino acids. V lost 9 bases to trimming and J lost 0 bases; unmatched junction nucleotides: 10. CDR3: CASAHERELAKNIQYF. The DNA of the CDR3 is TGTGCCAGTGCCCACGAGCGGGAGCTAGCCAAAAACATTCAGTACTTC.

Only a few counts were recorded for this clone. V usage is TRBV10-3 and J usage is TRBJ2-2, with 7 nucleotides matching TRBD1. V lost 11 bases to trimming and J lost 0 bases; unmatched junction nucleotides: 3. The CDR3 consists of 13 residues. The V gene's germline CDR1 is ENHRY and CDR2 SYGVKD. CDR3 sequence reads: CAAGTANTGELFF. The CDR3 bases are TGTGCCGCCGGGACAGCGAACACCGGGGAGCTGTTTTTT.

In this sample, this clone turned up many times. This sequence joins TRBV29-1 and TRBJ2-1; 8 nucleotides agree with TRBD1. This CDR3 region has 16 residues. Germline CDR1 reads SQVTM; CDR2 reads ANQGSEA. Losses at the gene ends were 3 bases for V and 5 bases for J; bases not matched to a gene: 12. CDR3 sequence (DNA): TGCAGCGTTGAGTCGGACAGGGCCTCAGGGGACAATGAGCAGTTCTTC. Translating it yields CSVESDRASGDNEQFF.

The rearrangement joins TRBV27 to TRBJ1-2; no clear D. The CDR3 extends over 13 amino acids. Germline CDR1 and CDR2: MNHEY and SMNVEV (reference sequence). V was cut by 4 bases and J by 4 bases, with 10 bases left in between. CDR3 sequence: CASSYRPSYGYTF. The CDR3 bases are TGTGCCAGCAGTTATAGGCCCTCCTATGGCTACACCTTC.

The V and J genes are TRBV18 and TRBJ1-1, with D tentatively TRBD1 (5 bases). V lost 6 bases, J lost 1 base, and 12 bases lay in between. The CDR3 runs 14 residues. Germline lookup yields CDR1 KGHSH and CDR2 LQKENI. The CDR3 region is CASSQDRQNTEAFF. The CDR3 DNA follows: TGTGCCAGCTCCCAAGACAGACAGAACACTGAAGCTTTCTTT.

This clone was seen a handful of times. A read error is likely here: a far larger clone is one base away. J is TRBJ1-5 and V is TRBV30; D ambiguous. The CDR3 totals 14 residues. V was cut by 1 base and J by 5 bases, with 12 bases left in between. Germline V gene data show CDR1 as GTSNPN and CDR2 as SVGIG (reference sequence). The CDR3 nucleotides read TGTGCCTGGAGTGGGGGTTTAGTGGATCAGCCCCAGCATTTT. Protein: CAWSGGLVDQPQHF.

This clone was observed many times. The chain carries TRBV4-1 and TRBJ1-5; D call uncertain. Germline-derived CDR1 and CDR2 are MGHRA and YSYEKL. The CDR3 is made up of 17 amino acids. The V end was cut by 0 bases, the J end by 2 bases, with 14 bases between. CDR3 amino acids: CASSQDLAGGRNQPQHF. The CDR3 bases are TGCGCCAGCAGCCAAGATCTGGCGGGTGGTCGCAATCAGCCCCAGCATTTT.

Notes on this clone: The likely explanation is a read error, given a far larger clone one base away. The gene calls are TRBV5-4 and TRBJ2-3; D is uncertain. This CDR3 comprises 11 residues. V dropped 2 bases and J dropped 2 bases, with 0 bases sitting between them. Germline V gives CDR1 SGHNT, CDR2 YYREEE (reference sequence). In nucleotides, the CDR3 is TGTGCCAGCAGCTTCACAGATACGCAGTATTTT. Amino acid sequence: CASSFTDTQYF.

Remarks on this clone: The junction departs from the called germline gene at one end, perhaps through a read error. The genes are TRBV7-3 and TRBJ2-1, with a tentative D call TRBD2 (5 bases). The CDR3 length is 13 residues. Germline CDR1 reads SGHTA; CDR2 reads FQGTGA. CDR3 sequence: CASSGKGVKGWVF. As DNA, the CDR3 is TGTGCCAGCAGCGGGAAGGGAGTTAAAGGGTGGGTCTTC.

This chain joins TRBV4-1 and TRBJ2-6; either TRBD1 or TRBD2 may fit D (5 bases each). Germline CDR1 and CDR2: MGHRA and YSYEKL. The V end was cut by 0 bases, the J end by 2 bases, with 8 bases between. The length of the CDR3 is 16 residues. The chain's CDR3 is CASSQEGTPGANVLTF. The CDR3 coding sequence is TGCGCCAGCAGCCAAGAGGGGACCCCTGGGGCCAACGTCCTGACTTTC.